Described below is a single T cell receptor (beta chain) sequence and its context. This record belongs to a study of CD8 T cells in Susac syndrome. CD8+ and CD4+ T cells taken from blood had their TCR beta sequenced. Random hexamers were used to reverse transcribe an amount of about 0.45 to 1 ug RNA. Amplification of the TCR beta CDR3 was carried out by immunoSEQ multiplex PCR, which spanned a total of 54 Vbeta and 13 Jbeta segments. TCRdb re-called the immunoSEQ multiplex PCR reads with MiXCR, one entry per CDR3 protein. The table shows roughly 200,000 distinct CDR3 sequences, with about 95% occurring only once. The sample taken for sequencing was CD4+ T cells from PBMCs. The receptor's source is a human donor in good health.

The CDR3, as DNA: TGCAGCGTTGACGGGACTAGCGGGAGCGCCTACGAGCAGTACTTC. Its protein product is CSVDGTSGSAYEQYF. The V call is TRBV29-1, the J call TRBJ2-7, with 14 positions matching TRBD2. Germline V lookup: CDR1 SQVTM, CDR2 ANQGSEA. This CDR3 contains 15 residues. J was trimmed by 2 bases and V by 3 bases; bases with no gene match: 3.